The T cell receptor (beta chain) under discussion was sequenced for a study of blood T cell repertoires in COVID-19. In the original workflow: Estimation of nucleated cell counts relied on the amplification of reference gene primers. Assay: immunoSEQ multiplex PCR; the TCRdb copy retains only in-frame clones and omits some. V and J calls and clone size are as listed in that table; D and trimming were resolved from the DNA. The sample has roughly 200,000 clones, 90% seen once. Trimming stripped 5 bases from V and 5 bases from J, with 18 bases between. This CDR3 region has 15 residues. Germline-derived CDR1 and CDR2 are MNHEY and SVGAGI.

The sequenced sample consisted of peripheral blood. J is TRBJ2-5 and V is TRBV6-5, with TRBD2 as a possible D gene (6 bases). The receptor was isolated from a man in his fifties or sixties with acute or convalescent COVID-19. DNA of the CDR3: TGTGCCAGCAGTCCTGACGGGAGAGGGACGGAGACCCAGTACTTC. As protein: CASSPDGRGTETQYF.